This T cell receptor beta chain was retrieved from a study of CD4 T cell repertoires and nickel (dated by TCRdb to the early 2020s). To prepare the library, RT-PCR was applied. The sequencer was an Illumina MiSeq. The public reads were reprocessed in TCRdb via fastp at Q25 and MiXCR, keeping in-frame beta chains. Rows with a matching CDR3 protein are joined into one entry that keeps the most common DNA and genes. The sample yields 230 or so distinct CDR3 sequences; around 57% were counted once. The ten largest make up around 60% of the sample. Turning to this clonotype: Its antigen is unknown. Base-call qualities are not available, and no considerably larger clone is one nucleotide away.

CDR1 and CDR2 (MNHNY, SVGAGI) derive from the germline V gene (reference sequence). The junction shows trimming of 0 bases on V and 4 bases on J, and the gene matches do not reach 5 bases of it. There are 15 amino acids in the CDR3, from cysteine to phenylalanine inclusive. Kept here is only the CDR3 DNA, which spans 45 bases and is read in frame from base 1. The chain joins TRBV6-6 to TRBJ2-5, with 7 central nucleotides matching TRBD1. The sequenced sample consisted of CD4+ T cells from blood, not recorded whether cultured. This TCR was sampled from a human donor in a nickel allergy study, with or without nickel allergy (not recorded which). It is not recorded whether this sample comes from one donor or several. The CDR3 protein sequence reads: CASSYSQGVRETQYF. The nucleotide sequence is TGTGCCAGCAGTTACTCGCAGGGGGTGAGAGAGACCCAGTACTTC.